This T cell receptor beta chain was obtained from a study of shared clonotypes between healthy human individuals. Regarding this clone: The antigen is unknown.

The repertoire was sequenced with immunoSEQ multiplex PCR; TCRdb's copy has only in-frame clones and lacks some. Found here are over 800,000 clones, 80% to 95% of them singletons; the top ten hold more than 20%. Trimming stripped 6 bases from V and 4 bases from J, with 22 bases between. Germline-derived CDR1 and CDR2 are MDHEN and SYDVKM. The CDR3 runs 16 residues. Positive CCR7 selection of CD45RO-negative cells yielded the naive CD8 cells, and terminally differentiated effector memory CD45RA+ cells were excluded. Study-level findings and limits: In a handful of donors, around 5% of naive CD4 clonotypes appeared in common.

The receptor was isolated from a man aged 30 to 45 in good health. The gene calls are TRBV28 and TRBJ2-7; no reliable D call. The sequenced material came from naive CD8+ T cells sorted from blood. The CDR3 region is CASSPPIGRRRYEQYF. The CDR3 DNA is TGTGCCAGCAGCCCGCCTATAGGACGGAGACGTTACGAGCAGTACTTC.